A selection of T cell receptor beta chains follows, all from one sample in a study of T cell responses to AZD1222 COVID-19 vaccine. The repertoire was sequenced with immunoSEQ multiplex PCR; TCRdb's copy has only in-frame clones and lacks some. Of about 120,000 clones in the sample, over 75% were seen once. The material was peripheral blood, obtained on day 0 of AZD1222 vaccination. These receptors all stem from an adult in good health. Both conserved end residues are part of each CDR3. The order of the fields is V gene, D gene, J gene, CDR3 protein. A D gene is named only where the DNA matches it firmly.

v_call: TRBV19; d_call: TRBD1; j_call: TRBJ2-7; cdr3_aa: CASSTSYRGRLIHEQYF
v_call: TRBV25-1; d_call: .; j_call: TRBJ1-4; cdr3_aa: CASSELTLYPNEKLFF
v_call: TRBV6-1; d_call: .; j_call: TRBJ1-6; cdr3_aa: CASSEVDSPLHF
v_call: TRBV6-4; d_call: TRBD2; j_call: TRBJ2-3; cdr3_aa: CASRQTSGGADTQYF
v_call: TRBV11-2; d_call: .; j_call: TRBJ1-1; cdr3_aa: CASSLDYAAMNTEAFF
v_call: TRBV5-6; d_call: TRBD1; j_call: TRBJ2-3; cdr3_aa: CASSLGTGREDTQYF
v_call: TRBV7-2; d_call: .; j_call: TRBJ1-1; cdr3_aa: CASSFPGFQSEAFF
v_call: TRBV28; d_call: TRBD1; j_call: TRBJ2-7; cdr3_aa: CASRDRSLDEQYF
v_call: TRBV24-1; d_call: TRBD2; j_call: TRBJ2-7; cdr3_aa: CATSPGGEEQYF
v_call: TRBV11-3; d_call: TRBD2; j_call: TRBJ2-1; cdr3_aa: CASSLASGGYNEQFF
v_call: TRBV11-1; d_call: TRBD1; j_call: TRBJ2-7; cdr3_aa: CASSRTGEFYEQYF
v_call: TRBV30; d_call: .; j_call: TRBJ1-1; cdr3_aa: CAWISLRGRTEAFF
v_call: TRBV5-1; d_call: .; j_call: TRBJ2-7; cdr3_aa: CASSLGLTLSYEQYF
v_call: TRBV6-6; d_call: .; j_call: TRBJ1-6; cdr3_aa: CASSYLSMAQNSPLHF
v_call: TRBV4-1; d_call: TRBD2; j_call: TRBJ2-3; cdr3_aa: CASSQPGLAGHTQYF
v_call: TRBV4-1; d_call: TRBD1; j_call: TRBJ1-1; cdr3_aa: CASSSRQGGTEAFF
v_call: TRBV11-1; d_call: .; j_call: TRBJ1-1; cdr3_aa: CASRGGFEAFF
v_call: TRBV19; d_call: .; j_call: TRBJ2-1; cdr3_aa: CASSVYSSTPNEQFF
v_call: TRBV27; d_call: .; j_call: TRBJ1-4; cdr3_aa: CASSLSKGATNEKLFF
v_call: TRBV5-6; d_call: .; j_call: TRBJ1-2; cdr3_aa: CASSFGQVYGYTF
v_call: TRBV3-1/TRBV3-2; d_call: .; j_call: TRBJ1-2; cdr3_aa: CASSQVQGGGNYGYTF
v_call: TRBV6-5; d_call: .; j_call: TRBJ2-4; cdr3_aa: CASSSPSAPGIQYF
v_call: TRBV7-9; d_call: .; j_call: TRBJ1-1; cdr3_aa: CASSLAGINRGNTEAFF
v_call: TRBV11-3; d_call: TRBD2; j_call: TRBJ2-2; cdr3_aa: CASSWTGTSNTGELFF
v_call: TRBV6-1; d_call: TRBD2; j_call: TRBJ2-1; cdr3_aa: CASSEAWWTSGSSYNEQFF
v_call: TRBV6-5; d_call: .; j_call: TRBJ2-2; cdr3_aa: CASTKEAGELFF
v_call: TRBV6-5; d_call: .; j_call: TRBJ2-7; cdr3_aa: CASSYFARGAYEQYF
v_call: TRBV12-3/TRBV12-4; d_call: TRBD1; j_call: TRBJ1-2; cdr3_aa: CASSQGTAGGYTF
v_call: TRBV29-1; d_call: TRBD1; j_call: TRBJ2-7; cdr3_aa: CSVLPEGQGGHEQYF
v_call: TRBV6-5; d_call: .; j_call: TRBJ2-3; cdr3_aa: CASSYSGLSTDTQYF
v_call: TRBV6-1; d_call: TRBD1; j_call: TRBJ1-6; cdr3_aa: CASSVPGTGTKRYNSPLHF
v_call: TRBV6-5; d_call: .; j_call: TRBJ2-7; cdr3_aa: CASSYGGVGSYEQYF
v_call: TRBV10-3; d_call: TRBD1; j_call: TRBJ1-5; cdr3_aa: CAISEIWGQGIQPQHF
v_call: TRBV5-5; d_call: .; j_call: TRBJ2-1; cdr3_aa: CASSQSYNEQFF
v_call: TRBV28; d_call: .; j_call: TRBJ2-3; cdr3_aa: CASSLWGFPTDTQYF
v_call: TRBV2; d_call: TRBD1; j_call: TRBJ2-7; cdr3_aa: CASSLTRGRSPYEQYF
v_call: TRBV7-9; d_call: TRBD1; j_call: TRBJ1-2; cdr3_aa: CASSPGTAYGYTF
v_call: TRBV5-4; d_call: TRBD2; j_call: TRBJ2-5; cdr3_aa: CASGLGTMTETQYF
v_call: TRBV7-8; d_call: .; j_call: TRBJ1-5; cdr3_aa: CASSLRNARQDQPQHF
v_call: TRBV6-5; d_call: .; j_call: TRBJ1-5; cdr3_aa: CASSSGGGNQPQHF
v_call: TRBV28; d_call: TRBD2; j_call: TRBJ2-7; cdr3_aa: CASSLGTSGLSYEQYF
v_call: TRBV28; d_call: .; j_call: TRBJ1-6; cdr3_aa: CASIGTEGGLAPLHF